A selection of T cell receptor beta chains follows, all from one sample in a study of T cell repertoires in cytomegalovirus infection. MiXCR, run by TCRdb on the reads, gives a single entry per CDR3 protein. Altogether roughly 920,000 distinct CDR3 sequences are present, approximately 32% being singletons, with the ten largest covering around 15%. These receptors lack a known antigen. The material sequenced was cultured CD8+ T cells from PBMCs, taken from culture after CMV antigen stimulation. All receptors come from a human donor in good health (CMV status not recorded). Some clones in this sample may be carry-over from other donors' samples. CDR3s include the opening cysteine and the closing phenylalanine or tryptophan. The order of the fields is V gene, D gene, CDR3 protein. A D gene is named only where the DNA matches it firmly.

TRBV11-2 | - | CASNLDGDSTEAFF
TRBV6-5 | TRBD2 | CASSYSGREETQYF
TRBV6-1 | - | CASSEESQKAHNTGELFF
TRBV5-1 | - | CASSLRRDATGELFF
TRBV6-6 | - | CASQNNGLGRTGANVLTF
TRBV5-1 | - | CASSVGTDNTGELFF
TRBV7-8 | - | CASSLNLGSNTEAFF
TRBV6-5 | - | CASSYGDYSYNEQFF
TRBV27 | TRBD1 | CASSFGTGASEQYF
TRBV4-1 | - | CASSQASGANTEAFF
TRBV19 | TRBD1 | CASSPAGTGNEKLFF
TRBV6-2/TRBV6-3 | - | CASSIEGPRPQHF
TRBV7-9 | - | CASSGWRGRRNEQFF
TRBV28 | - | CASSRRTAWMETQYF
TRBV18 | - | CASSPLGDLNTEAFF
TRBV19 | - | CASSIGGGAGGEQFF
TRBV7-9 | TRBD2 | CASSQVGLATDTQYF
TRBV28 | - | CASSLGRYPSTDTQYF
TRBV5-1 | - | CASSLAGGNYYNEQFF
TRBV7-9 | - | CASSPAPGSHTGELFF
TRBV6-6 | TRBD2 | CVSSYIYGTSGGDETQYF
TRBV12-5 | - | CASGLGLRAHNSPLHF
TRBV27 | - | CASSSGGTGVFPLHF
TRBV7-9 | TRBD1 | CASRPPGGLDEQFF
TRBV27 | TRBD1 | CASSLSRWDRGTNTEAFF
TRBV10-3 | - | CAISESGPGELFF
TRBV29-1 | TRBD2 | CSVTGTSDYLSYNEQFF
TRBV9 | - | CASSLRTRGYTF
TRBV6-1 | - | CASKDAGTGSYEQYF
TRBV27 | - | CASSSRNYEQYF
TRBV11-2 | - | CASSPWDKRRWNTEAFF
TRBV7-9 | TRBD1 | CASSFPDREGYNEQFF
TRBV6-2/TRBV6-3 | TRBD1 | CASTPTGQGAFF
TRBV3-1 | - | CASSQDSGWNEQFF
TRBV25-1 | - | CASSEFAGPNYGYTF
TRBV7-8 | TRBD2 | CASSLFETSGGYSTDTQYF
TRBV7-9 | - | CASSIVMGYEQYF
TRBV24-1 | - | CATQSSVTNEQFF
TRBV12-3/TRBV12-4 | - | CASSHRDEVFF
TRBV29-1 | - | CSVDRGSYNEQFF
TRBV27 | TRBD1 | CASRLQGFAEAFF
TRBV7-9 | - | CASSLGHAGNVLTF
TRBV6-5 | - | CASSAASGDQETQYF
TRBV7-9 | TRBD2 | CASSLGGTSGTGDTQYF
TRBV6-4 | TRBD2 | CASSFGLAEMDTQYF
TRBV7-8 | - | CASSLDLHTDTQYF
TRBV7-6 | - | CASSLAEGLSNQPQHF
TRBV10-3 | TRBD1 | CAIHTGGEGNEQFF